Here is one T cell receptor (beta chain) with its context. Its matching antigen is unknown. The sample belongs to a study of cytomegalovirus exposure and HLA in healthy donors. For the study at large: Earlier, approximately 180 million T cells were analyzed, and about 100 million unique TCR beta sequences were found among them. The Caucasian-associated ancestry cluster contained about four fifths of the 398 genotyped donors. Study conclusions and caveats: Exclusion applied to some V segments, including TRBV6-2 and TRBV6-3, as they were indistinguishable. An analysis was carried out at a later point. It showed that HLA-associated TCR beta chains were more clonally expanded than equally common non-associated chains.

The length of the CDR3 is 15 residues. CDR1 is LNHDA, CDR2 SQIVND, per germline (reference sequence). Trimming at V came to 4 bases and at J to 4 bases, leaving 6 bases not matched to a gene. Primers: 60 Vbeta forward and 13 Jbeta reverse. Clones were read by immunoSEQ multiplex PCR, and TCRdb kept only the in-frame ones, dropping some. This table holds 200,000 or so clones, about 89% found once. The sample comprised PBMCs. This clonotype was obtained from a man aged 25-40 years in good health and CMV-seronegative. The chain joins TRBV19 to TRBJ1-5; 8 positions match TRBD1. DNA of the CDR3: TGTGCCAGTAGTACCGGGGACAGGATGAATCAGCCCCAGCATTTT. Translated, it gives CASSTGDRMNQPQHF.